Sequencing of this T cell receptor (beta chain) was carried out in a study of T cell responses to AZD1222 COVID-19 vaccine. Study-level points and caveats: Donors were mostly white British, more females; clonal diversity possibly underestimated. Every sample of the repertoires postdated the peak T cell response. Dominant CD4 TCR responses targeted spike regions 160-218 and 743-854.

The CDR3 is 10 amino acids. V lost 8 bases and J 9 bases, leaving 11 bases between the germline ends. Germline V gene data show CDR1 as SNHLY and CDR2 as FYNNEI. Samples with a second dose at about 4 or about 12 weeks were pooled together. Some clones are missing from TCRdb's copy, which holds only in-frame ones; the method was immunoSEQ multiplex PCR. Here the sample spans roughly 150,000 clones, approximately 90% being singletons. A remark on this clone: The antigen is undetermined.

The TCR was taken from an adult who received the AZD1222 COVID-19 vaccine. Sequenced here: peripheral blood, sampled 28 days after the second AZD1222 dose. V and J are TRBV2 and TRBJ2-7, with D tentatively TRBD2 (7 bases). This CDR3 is CASFRGGQYF. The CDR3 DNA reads TGTGCCAGCTTTAGGGGGGGGCAGTACTTC.